Included here is one T cell receptor (beta chain) sequence, with context. The data were obtained in a study of blood T cell repertoires in COVID-19. On the study more broadly: Acute-phase and convalescent COVID-19 samples originated in the United States, Italy and Spain. PBMCs, B-cell-depleted T cells, or T cells provided the cDNA or gDNA that made up the material.

Germline V gene data show CDR1 as SGHRS and CDR2 as YFSETQ. The CDR3 is 14 amino acids. Trimming left V 3 bases short and J 2 bases short, with 10 bases between. The authors' processing: It was from reference gene primer amplification that nucleated cell counts were estimated. Some clones are missing from TCRdb's copy, which holds only in-frame ones; the method was immunoSEQ multiplex PCR. V, J and clone size were drawn from that table, and D and trimming were deduced from the DNA. The sample records some 68,000 clones, 86% being singletons. The chain links TRBV5-1 to TRBJ2-3; D perhaps matches TRBD2 (6 bases). The sequencing input was peripheral blood. The TCR comes from a man aged 50 to 59 with active COVID-19. The CDR3 DNA follows: TGCGCCAGCAGCTGGCCTAGCGCCACAGATACGCAGTATTTT. Translation: CASSWPSATDTQYF.